The rows below give T cell receptor beta chains drawn from one sample of a study of T cell responses to AZD1222 COVID-19 vaccine. The data were produced by immunoSEQ multiplex PCR, yet TCRdb's version contains in-frame clones alone and is incomplete. The data hold 100,000 to 150,000 clones, with about 92% observed a single time. Sequenced material: peripheral blood, taken on day 0 of MenACWY control vaccination. These receptor sequences come from an adult in good health. Each CDR3 is given with its conserved first and last residue. D genes are given only for firm matches. A row's size may be missing; if present it is once, few, many or a size class.

d_gene: -
j_gene: TRBJ1-2
abundance: -
v_gene: TRBV28
CDR3nt: TGTGCCAGCAGAGAGTACTATGGCTACACCTTC
CDR3aa: CASREYYGYTF

d_gene: TRBD2
j_gene: TRBJ2-5
abundance: -
v_gene: TRBV7-9
CDR3nt: TGTGCCAGCAGCTTACTAGCGGGAGTCCAAGAGACCCAGTACTTC
CDR3aa: CASSLLAGVQETQYF

d_gene: -
j_gene: TRBJ1-1
abundance: -
v_gene: TRBV27
CDR3nt: TGTGCCAGCAGAACCGGGACGCTAAACACTGAAGCTTTCTTT
CDR3aa: CASRTGTLNTEAFF

d_gene: -
j_gene: TRBJ1-2
abundance: -
v_gene: TRBV6-2/TRBV6-3
CDR3nt: TGTGCCAGCAGTTACTCGAAGGCGCTACCCGGGGGTCACTATGGCTACACCTTC
CDR3aa: CASSYSKALPGGHYGYTF

d_gene: -
j_gene: TRBJ2-5
abundance: few
v_gene: TRBV7-2
CDR3nt: TGTGCCAGCAGCTATCAGGGTATCGGGGAAGAGACCCAGTACTTC
CDR3aa: CASSYQGIGEETQYF

d_gene: -
j_gene: TRBJ1-2
abundance: -
v_gene: TRBV29-1
CDR3nt: TGCAGCGTTGTTGGGGTCGACACCCTCTATGGCTACACCTTC
CDR3aa: CSVVGVDTLYGYTF

d_gene: -
j_gene: TRBJ1-6
abundance: -
v_gene: TRBV25-1
CDR3nt: TGTGCCAGCAGTGAGACAGGTGGAACTAGAAATTCACCCCTCCACTTT
CDR3aa: CASSETGGTRNSPLHF

d_gene: TRBD2
j_gene: TRBJ2-5
abundance: -
v_gene: TRBV13
CDR3nt: TGTGCCAGCAGCAAGGCGGGGGAAGAGACCCAGTACTTC
CDR3aa: CASSKAGEETQYF

d_gene: TRBD2
j_gene: TRBJ2-7
abundance: once
v_gene: TRBV4-1
CDR3nt: TGCGCCAGCAGCCAAGATTTCCGGACTAGCGGGTTATCCTACGAGCAGTACTTC
CDR3aa: CASSQDFRTSGLSYEQYF

d_gene: -
j_gene: TRBJ2-7
abundance: -
v_gene: TRBV5-1
CDR3nt: TGCGCCACTTCGACTCCCGGCTCCTACGAGCAGTACTTC
CDR3aa: CATSTPGSYEQYF

d_gene: TRBD1
j_gene: TRBJ2-2
abundance: -
v_gene: TRBV7-9
CDR3nt: TGTGCCAGCAGCTTACCTGCCGGGACAGGGGATGGTACCGGGGAGCTGTTTTTT
CDR3aa: CASSLPAGTGDGTGELFF

d_gene: TRBD2
j_gene: TRBJ2-7
abundance: -
v_gene: TRBV7-6
CDR3nt: TGTGCCAGCAGCTTAGCAGGGACTAGCGGGAGTGTCTACGAGCAGTACTTC
CDR3aa: CASSLAGTSGSVYEQYF

d_gene: -
j_gene: TRBJ1-1
abundance: -
v_gene: TRBV12-3/TRBV12-4
CDR3nt: TGTGCCAGCAGTACGACAGTCACTGAAGCTTTCTTT
CDR3aa: CASSTTVTEAFF

d_gene: -
j_gene: TRBJ1-3
abundance: once
v_gene: TRBV5-4
CDR3nt: TGTGCCAGCAGCACGACAGGTGGAAACACCATATATTTT
CDR3aa: CASSTTGGNTIYF

d_gene: -
j_gene: TRBJ1-5
abundance: -
v_gene: TRBV3-1/TRBV3-2
CDR3nt: TGTGCCAACCCCGACGGGGGGGGAAAAAGCAATCAGCCCCAGCATTTT
CDR3aa: CANPDGGGKSNQPQHF